This TCR beta chain was captured in a study of shared clonotypes between healthy human individuals. Measured with immunoSEQ multiplex PCR; TCRdb has only the in-frame clones, and not every one. Of 2 million to 3 million clones in the sample, roughly 93% were seen once. This CDR3 is built from 18 residues. Germline CDR1 MNHNS, CDR2 SASEGT. Trimming cost V 0 bases and J 1 base, with 13 bases left between them. Material: naive CD4+ T cells from PBMCs. The subset denotes: CD45RA+ positively selected. This TCR derives from a man younger than 35 in good health. Some clones in this sample may be carry-over from other donors' samples. The genes are TRBV6-1 and TRBJ1-6; the D is unclear. The DNA for the CDR3 is TGTGCCAGCAGTGAAGCGCTTCTTGAGCTTTCCTATAATTCACCCCTCCACTTT. Translation gives CASSEALLELSYNSPLHF.